The rows below give T cell receptor beta chains drawn from one sample of a study of shared clonotypes between healthy human individuals. Produced via immunoSEQ multiplex PCR; TCRdb's table is partial and in-frame only. In the table there are about 730,000 clones, roughly 72% of which are singletons. Sequencing was done on a sample of memory CD4+ T cells sorted from blood. The origin of the receptors is a woman aged 25 to 39 in good health. Each CDR3 is given with its conserved first and last residue. D genes are given only for firm matches. Not every row has a clone size; where given, it reads once, few, many or a size class.

V	size	length	D	J	CDR3	DNA
TRBV2	NA	13	NA	TRBJ1-1	CASSEEGNTEAFF	TGTGCCAGCAGTGAAGAAGGTAACACTGAAGCTTTCTTT
TRBV5-1	NA	16	NA	TRBJ1-1	CASSLQGAAVTTEAFF	TGCGCCAGCAGCTTACAAGGGGCTGCGGTGACCACTGAAGCTTTCTTT
TRBV5-1	NA	16	TRBD2	TRBJ2-7	CASSMGSAGGIYEQYF	TGCGCCAGCAGCATGGGGTCGGCGGGAGGGATCTACGAGCAGTACTTC
TRBV18	once	14	NA	TRBJ1-1	CASSPGVESTEAFF	TGTGCCAGCTCACCAGGGGTGGAGAGCACTGAAGCTTTCTTT
TRBV7-8	NA	15	NA	TRBJ1-5	CASSPYRVGNQPQHF	TGTGCCAGCAGCCCCTACAGGGTAGGCAATCAGCCCCAGCATTTT
TRBV18	NA	16	NA	TRBJ1-1	CASSPVNRDVGTEAFF	TGTGCCAGCTCACCAGTCAACAGGGACGTGGGCACTGAAGCTTTCTTT
TRBV5-1	NA	17	TRBD1	TRBJ2-6	CASSLGQGTSGANVLTF	TGCGCCAGCAGCTTGGGACAGGGGACATCTGGGGCCAACGTCCTGACTTTC
TRBV6-5	NA	13	NA	TRBJ1-5	CASRTGIYQPQHF	TGTGCCAGCCGAACAGGGATTTATCAGCCCCAGCATTTT
TRBV5-1	NA	15	NA	TRBJ2-3	CASSTALGATDTQYF	TGCGCCAGCAGCACGGCGTTGGGGGCCACAGATACGCAGTATTTT
TRBV10-3	once	13	TRBD1	TRBJ2-7	CAIRGTETYEQYF	TGTGCCATCAGGGGGACAGAGACCTACGAGCAGTACTTC
TRBV28	once	15	NA	TRBJ1-2	CASSFGGTSLYGYTF	TGTGCCAGCAGTTTTGGGGGTACCTCCCTCTATGGCTACACCTTC
TRBV6-5	NA	13	NA	TRBJ2-7	CASSYSRTYEQYF	TGTGCCAGCAGTTACTCTCGCACCTACGAGCAGTACTTC
TRBV28	NA	15	NA	TRBJ2-6	CASSSRVGGANVLTF	TGTGCCAGCAGTTCCAGGGTGGGTGGGGCCAACGTCCTGACTTTC
TRBV5-1	NA	16	NA	TRBJ2-6	CASSPAGGPGANVLTF	TGCGCCAGCAGCCCCGCCGGGGGCCCTGGGGCCAACGTCCTGACTTTC
TRBV18	few	14	NA	TRBJ1-2	CASSVEEGNYGYTF	TGTGCCAGCTCAGTTGAGGAGGGAAACTATGGCTACACCTTC
TRBV14	NA	15	TRBD1	TRBJ1-4	CASSQGQATNEKLFF	TGTGCCAGCAGCCAGGGACAGGCAACTAATGAAAAACTGTTTTTT
TRBV5-1	NA	13	NA	TRBJ2-5	CASRLRDSETQYF	TGCGCCAGCAGGTTGCGGGATTCGGAGACCCAGTACTTC
TRBV5-1	NA	14	NA	TRBJ1-4	CASSLGQGDEKLFF	TGCGCCAGCAGCTTGGGACAAGGTGATGAAAAACTGTTTTTT
TRBV7-6	NA	17	TRBD2	TRBJ2-7	CASSFELAGVGRYEQYF	TGTGCCAGCAGCTTTGAACTAGCGGGAGTAGGGCGCTACGAGCAGTACTTC
TRBV19	NA	15	TRBD1	TRBJ1-1	CASSIAGGPNTEAFF	TGTGCCAGTAGTATTGCAGGGGGCCCAAACACTGAAGCTTTCTTT
TRBV2	NA	14	NA	TRBJ1-2	CASREDGGVYGYTF	TGTGCCAGCAGGGAGGACGGTGGAGTATATGGCTACACCTTC
TRBV7-2	NA	17	TRBD1	TRBJ1-2	CASSLSQGARDNYGYTF	TGTGCCAGCAGCCTCTCGCAGGGGGCTAGAGATAACTATGGCTACACCTTC
TRBV4-1	NA	18	TRBD1	TRBJ1-5	CASSFDRALGGGNQPQHF	TGCGCCAGCAGCTTCGACAGGGCTCTGGGAGGAGGCAATCAGCCCCAGCATTTT
TRBV11-2	NA	11	NA	TRBJ2-7	CASSRQYEQYF	TGTGCCAGCTCCCGACAGTACGAGCAGTACTTC
TRBV7-2	NA	15	TRBD2	TRBJ2-7	CASSLAGSGIYEQYF	TGTGCCAGCAGCTTAGCGGGTAGCGGGATCTACGAGCAGTACTTC
TRBV29-1	few	12	NA	TRBJ2-1	CSVRQSYNEQFF	TGCAGCGTCAGACAGTCTTACAATGAGCAGTTCTTC
TRBV6-5	NA	14	NA	TRBJ2-5	CASSYRDRFETQYF	TGTGCCAGCAGTTACCGAGACAGGTTTGAGACCCAGTACTTC
TRBV30	few	12	NA	TRBJ1-1	CAWTGVDTEAFF	TGTGCCTGGACGGGGGTGGACACTGAAGCTTTCTTT
TRBV28	NA	16	NA	TRBJ1-5	CASSPTSEGSNQPQHF	TGTGCCAGCAGCCCAACCAGCGAGGGTAGCAATCAGCCCCAGCATTTT
TRBV28	NA	14	NA	TRBJ2-7	CASSHRDGLREQYF	TGTGCCAGCAGTCATCGGGACGGCTTGCGGGAGCAGTACTTC
TRBV7-9	NA	15	NA	TRBJ1-2	CASSLGPRGGASYTF	TGTGCCAGCAGCTTAGGTCCGAGAGGGGGGGCCTCCTACACCTTC
TRBV18	NA	14	TRBD1	TRBJ2-1	CASSPRDSNNEQFF	TGTGCCAGCTCACCCCGGGACAGCAACAATGAGCAGTTCTTC
TRBV7-9	NA	15	TRBD1	TRBJ2-5	CASSLGRTGQETQYF	TGTGCCAGCAGCTTAGGTCGGACAGGACAAGAGACCCAGTACTTC
TRBV9	once	13	NA	TRBJ2-2	CASSVEYGGELFF	TGTGCCAGCAGCGTAGAATACGGAGGGGAGCTGTTTTTT
TRBV11-2	NA	16	TRBD2	TRBJ2-7	CASSFGGTSLGNEQYF	TGTGCCAGCAGCTTTGGTGGGACTAGCTTGGGCAACGAGCAGTACTTC
TRBV18	NA	15	NA	TRBJ2-1	CASSPVSSSYNEQFF	TGTGCCAGCTCACCAGTTTCAAGCTCCTACAATGAGCAGTTCTTC
TRBV2	NA	13	NA	TRBJ1-2	CASNDDTNYGYTF	TGTGCCAGCAACGACGATACTAACTATGGCTACACCTTC